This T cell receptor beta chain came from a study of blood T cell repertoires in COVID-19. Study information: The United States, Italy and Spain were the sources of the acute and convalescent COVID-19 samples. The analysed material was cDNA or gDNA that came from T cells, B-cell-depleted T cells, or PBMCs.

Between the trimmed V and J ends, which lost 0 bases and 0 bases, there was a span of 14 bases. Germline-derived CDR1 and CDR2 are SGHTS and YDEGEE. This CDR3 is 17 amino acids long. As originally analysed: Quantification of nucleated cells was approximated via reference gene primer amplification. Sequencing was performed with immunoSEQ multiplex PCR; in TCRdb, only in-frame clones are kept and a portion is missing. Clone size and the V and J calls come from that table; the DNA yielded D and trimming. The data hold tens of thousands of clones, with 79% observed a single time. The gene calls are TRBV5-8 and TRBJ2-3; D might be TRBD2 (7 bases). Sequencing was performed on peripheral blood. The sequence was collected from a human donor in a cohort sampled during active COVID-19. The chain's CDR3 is CASSLEASGGSTDTQYF. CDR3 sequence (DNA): TGTGCCAGCAGCTTGGAAGCTTCGGGGGGCAGCACAGATACGCAGTATTTT.